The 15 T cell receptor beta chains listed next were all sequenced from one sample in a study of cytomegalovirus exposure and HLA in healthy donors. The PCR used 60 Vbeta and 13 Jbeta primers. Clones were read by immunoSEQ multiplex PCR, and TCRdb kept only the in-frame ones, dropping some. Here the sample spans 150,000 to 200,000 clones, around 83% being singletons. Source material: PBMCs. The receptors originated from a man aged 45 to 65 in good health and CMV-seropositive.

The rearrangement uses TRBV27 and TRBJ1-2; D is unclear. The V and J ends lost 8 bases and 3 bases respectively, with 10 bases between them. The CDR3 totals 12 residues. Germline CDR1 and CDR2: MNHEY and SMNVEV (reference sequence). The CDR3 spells CASRGNHYGYTF. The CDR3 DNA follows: TGTGCCAGCCGGGGTAATCACTATGGCTACACCTTC.

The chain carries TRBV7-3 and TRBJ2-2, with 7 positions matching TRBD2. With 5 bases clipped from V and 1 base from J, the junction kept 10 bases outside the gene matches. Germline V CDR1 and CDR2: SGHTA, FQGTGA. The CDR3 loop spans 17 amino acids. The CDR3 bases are TGTGCCAGCAGCCCCCTGCCCAGCGGGGTGAACACCGGGGAGCTGTTTTTT. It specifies CASSPLPSGVNTGELFF.

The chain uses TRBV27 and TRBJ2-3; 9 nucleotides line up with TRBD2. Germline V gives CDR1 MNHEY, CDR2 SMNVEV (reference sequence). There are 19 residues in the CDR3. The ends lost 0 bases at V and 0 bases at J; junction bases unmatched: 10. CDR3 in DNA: TGTGCCAGCAGTTTATCGTTTGGACTAGCGATTACGAGCACAGATACGCAGTATTTT. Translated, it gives CASSLSFGLAITSTDTQYF.

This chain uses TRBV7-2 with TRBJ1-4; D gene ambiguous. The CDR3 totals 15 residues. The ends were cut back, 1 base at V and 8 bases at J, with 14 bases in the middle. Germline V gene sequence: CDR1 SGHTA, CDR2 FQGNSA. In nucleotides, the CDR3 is TGTGCCAGCAGCTTAGGTGACACTTTAAGGGAAAAACTGTTTTTT. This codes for CASSLGDTLREKLFF. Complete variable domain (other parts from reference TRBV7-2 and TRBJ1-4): GAGVSQSPSNKVTEKGKDVELRCDPISGHTALYWYRQSLGQGLEFLIYFQGNSAPDKSGLPSDRFSAERTGGSVSTLTIQRTQQEDSAVYLCASSLGDTLREKLFFGSGTQLSVL.

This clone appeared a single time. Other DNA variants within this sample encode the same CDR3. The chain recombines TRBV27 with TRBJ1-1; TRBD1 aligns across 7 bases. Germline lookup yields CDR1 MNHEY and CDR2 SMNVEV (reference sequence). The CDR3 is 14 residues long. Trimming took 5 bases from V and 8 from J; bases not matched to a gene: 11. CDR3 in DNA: TGTGCCAGCAGTGGGAACAGGGGAGGCACCGAAGCTTTCTTT. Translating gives CASSGNRGGTEAFF.

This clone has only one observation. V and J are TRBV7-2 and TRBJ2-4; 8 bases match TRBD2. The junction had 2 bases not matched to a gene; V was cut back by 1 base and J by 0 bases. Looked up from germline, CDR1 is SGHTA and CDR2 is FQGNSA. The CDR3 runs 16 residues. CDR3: CASSLGRGVAKNIQYF. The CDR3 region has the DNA TGTGCCAGCAGCTTAGGGCGGGGGGTAGCCAAAAACATTCAGTACTTC.

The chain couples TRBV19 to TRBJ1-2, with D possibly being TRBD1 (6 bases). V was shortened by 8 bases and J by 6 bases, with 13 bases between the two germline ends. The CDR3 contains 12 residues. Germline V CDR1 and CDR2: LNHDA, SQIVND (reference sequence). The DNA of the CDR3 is TGTGCCAGTCTAGGGGGATTGGATGGCTACACCTTC. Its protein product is CASLGGLDGYTF.

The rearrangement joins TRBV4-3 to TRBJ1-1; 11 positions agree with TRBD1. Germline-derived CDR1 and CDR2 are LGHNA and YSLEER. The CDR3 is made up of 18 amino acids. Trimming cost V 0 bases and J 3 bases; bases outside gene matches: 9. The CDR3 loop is CASSQDWTGGASDTEAFF. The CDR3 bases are TGCGCCAGCAGCCAAGATTGGACAGGGGGCGCATCTGACACTGAAGCTTTCTTT.

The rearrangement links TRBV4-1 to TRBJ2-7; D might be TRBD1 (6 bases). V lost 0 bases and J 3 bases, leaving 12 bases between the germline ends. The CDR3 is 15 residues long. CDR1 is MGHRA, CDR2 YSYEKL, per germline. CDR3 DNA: TGCGCCAGCAGCCAAGACCCGGGACACGACTACGAGCAGTACTTC. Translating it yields CASSQDPGHDYEQYF.

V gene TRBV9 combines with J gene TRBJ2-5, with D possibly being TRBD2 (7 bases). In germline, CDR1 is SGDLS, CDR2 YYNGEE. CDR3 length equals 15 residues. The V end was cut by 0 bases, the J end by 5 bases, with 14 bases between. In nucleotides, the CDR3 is TGTGCCAGCAGCGTAGGTGGGGGGGCGGTTGAGACCCAGTACTTC. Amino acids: CASSVGGGAVETQYF.

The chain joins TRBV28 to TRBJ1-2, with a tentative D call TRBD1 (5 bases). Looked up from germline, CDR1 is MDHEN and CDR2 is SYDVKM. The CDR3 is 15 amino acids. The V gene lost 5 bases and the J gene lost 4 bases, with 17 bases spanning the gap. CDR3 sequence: CASSTLPGLTYGYTF. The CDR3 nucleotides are TGTGCCAGCAGTACGCTTCCGGGACTCACCTATGGCTACACCTTC.

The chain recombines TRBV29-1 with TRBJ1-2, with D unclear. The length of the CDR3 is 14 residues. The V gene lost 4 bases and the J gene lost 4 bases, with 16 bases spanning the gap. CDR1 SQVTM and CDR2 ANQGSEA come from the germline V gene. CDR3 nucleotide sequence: TGCAGCGTTGTGGGCAGTCCCCTGTCCTATGGCTACACCTTC. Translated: CSVVGSPLSYGYTF. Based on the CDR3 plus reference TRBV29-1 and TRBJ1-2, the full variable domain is SAVISQKPSRDICQRGTSLTIQCQVDSQVTMMFWYRQQPGQSLTLIATANQGSEATYESGFVIDKFPISRPNLTFSTLTVSNMSPEDSSIYLCSVVGSPLSYGYTFGSGTRLTVV.

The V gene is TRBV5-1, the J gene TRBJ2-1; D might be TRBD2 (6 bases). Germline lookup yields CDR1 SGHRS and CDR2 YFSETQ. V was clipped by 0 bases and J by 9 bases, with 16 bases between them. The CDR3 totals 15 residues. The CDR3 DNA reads TGCGCCAGCAGCTTGGTCGTGATCGGGAGTGTTGAGCAGTTCTTC. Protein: CASSLVVIGSVEQFF.

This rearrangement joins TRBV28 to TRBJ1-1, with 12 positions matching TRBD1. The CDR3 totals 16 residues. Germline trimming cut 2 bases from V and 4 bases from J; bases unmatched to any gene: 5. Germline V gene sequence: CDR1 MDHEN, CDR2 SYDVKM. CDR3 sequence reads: CASSLGTGGFGTEAFF. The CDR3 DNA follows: TGTGCCAGCAGTTTAGGGACAGGGGGCTTTGGCACTGAAGCTTTCTTT.

The CDR3: CASSQTLADERYF. DNA for the CDR3: TGTGCCAGCAGCCAAACACTAGCGGACGAGCGTTACTTC. V usage is TRBV5-5 and J usage is TRBJ2-7; 8 bases agree with TRBD2. Trimming took 4 bases from V and 13 from J; bases not matched to a gene: 13. In germline, CDR1 is SGHKS, CDR2 YYEKEE (reference sequence). The CDR3 length is 13 residues.